This is a list of T cell receptor beta chains from one sample in a study of blood T cell repertoires in COVID-19. Produced via immunoSEQ multiplex PCR; TCRdb's table is partial and in-frame only. This table has some 73,000 clones, more than 80% appearing once. The sample consisted of peripheral blood. The receptors stem from a human donor in a cohort sampled during active COVID-19. CDR3s include the opening cysteine and the closing phenylalanine or tryptophan. D genes are given only for firm matches. Size is omitted from some rows. Given values are once, few, many or a class for expanded clones.

size	V	J	D	DNA	CDR3
-	TRBV11-2	TRBJ1-3	-	TGTGCCAGCAGCTCTACACGGGGAATAGGAAACACCATATATTTT	CASSSTRGIGNTIYF
-	TRBV11-3	TRBJ2-1	-	TGTGCCAGCAGCTTAGGAGTATTGAGTAGCTCCTACAATGAGCAGTTCTTC	CASSLGVLSSSYNEQFF
-	TRBV7-9	TRBJ2-7	-	TGTGCCAGCAGCTTAGCAGGGGCCTACGAGCAGTACTTC	CASSLAGAYEQYF
-	TRBV10-3	TRBJ2-2	TRBD1	TGTGCCACAGCACAGGACAGGGGCCCCGGGGAGCTGTTTTTT	CATAQDRGPGELFF
-	TRBV3-1/TRBV3-2	TRBJ1-2	TRBD1	TGTGCCAGCAGCCAAGGACAGGGGGGTGGCTACACCTTC	CASSQGQGGGYTF
-	TRBV30	TRBJ1-6	TRBD1	TGTGCCTGGGGAATCCCGGACAGGGATAATTCACCCCTCCACTTT	CAWGIPDRDNSPLHF
-	TRBV18	TRBJ1-2	-	TGTGCCAGCTCACCGGTAGGGGCGGATGGCTACACCTTC	CASSPVGADGYTF
-	TRBV4-3	TRBJ1-2	-	TGCGCCAGCAGCCAAGATTTGGGGGGGTATAACTATGGCTACACCTTC	CASSQDLGGYNYGYTF
-	TRBV6-5	TRBJ1-2	TRBD1	TGTGCCAGCAGCCGTGGACAGGGGGCTAGGGGCTACACCTTC	CASSRGQGARGYTF
-	TRBV5-1	TRBJ1-2	-	TGCGCCAGCAGTCAGGCGTCCCGGTATGGCTACACCTTC	CASSQASRYGYTF
-	TRBV19	TRBJ1-1	-	TGTGCCAGTAGTATTAGCCGGGGGAACACTGAAGCTTTCTTT	CASSISRGNTEAFF
-	TRBV7-2	TRBJ2-3	TRBD2	TGTGCCAGCAGCTTAGGGACTAGCGGGGGGACTTTGGATAAGTATTTT	CASSLGTSGGTLDKYF
-	TRBV18	TRBJ1-1	-	TGTGCCAGCTCACCGCGGGGGGGCACTGAAGCTTTCTTT	CASSPRGGTEAFF
once	TRBV28	TRBJ1-2	TRBD1	TGTGCCAGCAAGGGGGCGATGGCCTTTTATGGCTACACCTTC	CASKGAMAFYGYTF
once	TRBV2	TRBJ2-1	-	TGTGCCAGCAGTGACCCCAGCTACAATGAGCAGTTCTTC	CASSDPSYNEQFF
-	TRBV19	TRBJ2-7	TRBD2	TGTGCCAGTAGTCAAGCGGGGGCCCAAACCTACGAGCAGTACTTC	CASSQAGAQTYEQYF
-	TRBV29-1	TRBJ1-6	TRBD1	TGCAGCGTTGCGGACAGGGGTAATTCACCCCTCCACTTT	CSVADRGNSPLHF
-	TRBV4-3	TRBJ2-7	-	TGCGCCAGCAGCAAAACCGGGGGCTACGAGCAGTACTTC	CASSKTGGYEQYF
-	TRBV5-1	TRBJ1-2	-	TGCGCCAGCAGTCGCGGACGGGAAGGCTACACCTTC	CASSRGREGYTF
-	TRBV6-5	TRBJ2-1	-	TGTGCCAGCAGTTACTCAAGCGCTAGCTCCTACAATGAGCAGTTCTTC	CASSYSSASSYNEQFF
-	TRBV29-1	TRBJ1-4	-	TGCAACGTTGAACCCTATGAGAATGAAAAACTGTTTTTT	CNVEPYENEKLFF
-	TRBV3-1/TRBV3-2	TRBJ1-4	-	TGTGCCAGCAGCCAGGTCGTAGAGAGCAAACTGTTTTTT	CASSQVVESKLFF
-	TRBV5-1	TRBJ2-1	TRBD2	TGCGCCAGCAGCTTGGGAGGCGGGGGGAACAATGAGCAGTTCTTC	CASSLGGGGNNEQFF
-	TRBV7-9	TRBJ1-1	-	TGTGCCAGCAGCTTAGCGTCTTGGCAGGGCACTGAAGCTTTCTTT	CASSLASWQGTEAFF
-	TRBV6-6	TRBJ2-5	-	TGTGCCAGCAGCATCCAAGAGACCCAGTACTTC	CASSIQETQYF
-	TRBV9	TRBJ1-2	TRBD1	TGTGCCAGCAGCGTAGGGCCGAATACAGGGGAAGGCTACACCTTC	CASSVGPNTGEGYTF
-	TRBV29-1	TRBJ2-1	TRBD2	TGCAGCGCCCAGGTGGCGGGGGGGGGAAATGAGCAGTTCTTC	CSAQVAGGGNEQFF
-	TRBV5-1	TRBJ2-5	TRBD2	TGCGCCAGCAGCCCGGGGGGGCTTCAAGAGACCCAGTACTTC	CASSPGGLQETQYF
-	TRBV19	TRBJ1-2	-	TGTGCCAGTAGTACCGGGAATGGCTACACCTTC	CASSTGNGYTF
few	TRBV6-5	TRBJ2-5	-	TGTGCCAGCGGGAAGCAGGGGACCCAGTACTTC	CASGKQGTQYF
-	TRBV20-1	TRBJ1-1	-	TGCAGTGAAGGAAGGCAGGGCGAAGCTTTCTTT	CSEGRQGEAFF
-	TRBV6-1	TRBJ2-7	TRBD2	TGTGCCAGCAGTGACCGACTAGCGGGGCCCGCGGTGTACGAGCAGTACTTC	CASSDRLAGPAVYEQYF
once	TRBV19	TRBJ2-4	TRBD1	TGTGCCAGTAGTACGGACAGGGGAAGTTCGGGTCAGTACTTC	CASSTDRGSSGQYF
-	TRBV12-3/TRBV12-4	TRBJ2-3	TRBD1	TGTGCCAGCAGCACCAGGGGGTCAGATACGCAGTATTTT	CASSTRGSDTQYF
-	TRBV7-9	TRBJ2-1	-	TGTGCCAGCAGCTACGGACAGATGGTATACAATGAGCAGTTCTTC	CASSYGQMVYNEQFF
-	TRBV7-2	TRBJ2-1	-	TGTGCCAGCAGCTCTAGACTAGTCAATGAGCAGTTCTTC	CASSSRLVNEQFF
-	TRBV6-6	TRBJ2-7	TRBD1	TGTGCCAGTATCCGGGACAGCTTATCCTACGAGCAGTACTTC	CASIRDSLSYEQYF
-	TRBV12-3/TRBV12-4	TRBJ1-5	TRBD1	TGTGCCAGCAGTCCACAGGGGATCAGGCCCCAGCATTTT	CASSPQGIRPQHF
-	TRBV19	TRBJ2-5	-	TGTGCCAGTAGTATTCGGTGGGGGGGGCGTTCTGAGACCCAGTACTTC	CASSIRWGGRSETQYF
few	TRBV5-6	TRBJ1-2	-	TGTGCCAGCAGCTGGGACAAAGCCAGCTATGGCTACACCTTC	CASSWDKASYGYTF
-	TRBV5-1	TRBJ2-3	TRBD2	TGCGCCAGCAGCTTGGCTAGCGGGGGTTACACAGATACGCAGTATTTT	CASSLASGGYTDTQYF
once	TRBV29-1	TRBJ2-7	TRBD1	TGCAGCGTGGGCGCGGGACAGGGGGACTACGAGCAGTACTTC	CSVGAGQGDYEQYF
-	TRBV28	TRBJ2-5	-	TGTGCCAGCAGTTTTTTCCAGGGGAAGGGAGAGACCCAGTACTTC	CASSFFQGKGETQYF
-	TRBV10-3	TRBJ1-2	TRBD1	TGTGCCACCCGGACAGGAGTTAACTATGGCTACACCTTC	CATRTGVNYGYTF
-	TRBV4-1	TRBJ2-7	-	TGCGCCAGCAGCCGCAGACAGGACTCCTACGAGCAGTACTTC	CASSRRQDSYEQYF
few	TRBV6-2/TRBV6-3	TRBJ2-4	-	TGTGCCAGCAGCCAGGCCGGGGTGCAGTACTTC	CASSQAGVQYF
-	TRBV7-9	TRBJ1-6	-	TGTGCCAGCAGCTTAGTCCAGGGCTCCTATAATTCACCCCTCCACTTT	CASSLVQGSYNSPLHF
-	TRBV30	TRBJ1-1	-	TGTGCCTGGAGTTGGGGGGGCCGCACTGAAGCTTTCTTT	CAWSWGGRTEAFF